These 5 T cell receptor beta chains share one sample of origin, sequenced in a study of T cells after yellow fever vaccination. TCRdb used MiXCR to reprocess the 5' RACE reads, holding one entry per CDR3 protein. Of just over 300,000 distinct CDR3 sequences detected, roughly 3.5% appear once; the ten largest clones hold 23%. The source was PBMCs, collected on the day of the yellow fever booster vaccination. Every receptor here comes from a man in his late teens or twenties who received the YFV17D yellow fever vaccine.

This clonotype was observed many times. The rearrangement links TRBV5-1 to TRBJ2-5; tentative D call: TRBD1 (6 bases). Trimming pared 4 bases from V and 5 bases from J, leaving 15 bases between. The CDR3 has 14 residues. CDR1 and CDR2 from the germline V gene are SGHRS and YFSETQ. In DNA, the CDR3 is TGCGCCAGCAGCATACAGGGCCCTGGGGAGACCCAGTACTTC. It translates to CASSIQGPGETQYF.

In this sample, this clonotype turned up many times. J is TRBJ2-1 and V is TRBV7-6; 10 bases fit TRBD1. The CDR3 extends over 14 amino acids. V gave up 5 bases and J gave up 8 bases; unmatched junction bases: 6. Germline V gene lookup returns CDR1 SGHVS and CDR2 FNYEAQ. CDR3 in DNA: TGTGCCAGCAGCAAAACCGGGACAGGGGATGAGCAGTTCTTC. Its translation is CASSKTGTGDEQFF. The variable domain in full, completed from reference TRBV7-6 and TRBJ2-1, reads GAGVSQSPRYKVTKRGQDVALRCDPISGHVSLYWYRQALGQGPEFLTYFNYEAQQDKSGLPNDRFSAERPEGSISTLTIQRTEQRDSAMYRCASSKTGTGDEQFFGPGTRLTVL.

The table lists this clonotype with many counts. J is TRBJ2-3 and V is TRBV29-1, with 12 bases matching TRBD2. V shed 4 bases and J 2 bases; nucleotides not matched to a gene: 7. Germline assignment: CDR1 SQVTM and CDR2 ANQGSEA. This CDR3 comprises 16 residues. In DNA, the CDR3 is TGCAGCGTTGCCCGAGGACTAGCGGGGACCACAGATACGCAGTATTTT. This translates into CSVARGLAGTTDTQYF.

This clonotype was detected only a few times. The chain links TRBV29-1 to TRBJ1-4; no clear D gene. This CDR3 contains 15 residues. CDR1 SQVTM and CDR2 ANQGSEA come from the germline V gene. Deletions cut 3 bases from V and 2 bases from J, with 13 bases between. CDR3 sequence reads: CSVDSDGRTNEKLFF. Written as DNA, the CDR3 is TGCAGCGTTGACTCTGACGGCCGGACTAATGAAAAACTGTTTTTT.

The chain couples TRBV4-1 to TRBJ1-6; D may be TRBD1 (5 bases). The length of the CDR3 is 18 residues. Between the trimmed V and J ends, which lost 0 bases and 9 bases, there was a span of 21 bases. Germline V CDR1 and CDR2: MGHRA, YSYEKL. This CDR3 is CASSQDPPGRDGGSPLHF. CDR3 nucleotide sequence: TGCGCCAGCAGCCAAGATCCCCCTGGTCGGGACGGAGGTTCACCCCTCCACTTT.